These T cell receptor beta chains were read from a single sample in a study of OX40 agonist ivuxolimab in advanced cancers. Using immunoSEQ multiplex PCR, the repertoire was profiled, and TCRdb retains in-frame clones only, with some absent. The repertoire holds tens of thousands of clones, under 85% seen once, with around 13% in the top ten. The sample consisted of CD4+ or CD8+ T cells sorted from blood, taken in a trial of the OX40 agonist ivuxolimab. These receptors were taken from an adult with an advanced solid tumor such as melanoma, head and neck, liver or kidney cancer. The CDR3 runs from the conserved cysteine through the conserved F or W. A D gene is named only where the DNA matches it firmly. A clone size is listed for some rows: how often the clone was seen (once, few, many), or a class if it is expanded.

>TRBD1|12|TRBJ1-1|-|TRBV12-5
TGTGCTAGCCAGACAGGGGGTTCAGAAGCTTTCTTT
CASQTGGSEAFF
>-|14|TRBJ1-1|-|TRBV28
TGTGCCAGCAGCCCCGGGACGGCCGGGACTGAAGCTTTCTTT
CASSPGTAGTEAFF
>TRBD2|15|TRBJ2-3|-|TRBV15
TGTGCCACCAGCAGACCGGAGCGGGAGGCAGATACGCAGTATTTT
CATSRPEREADTQYF
>TRBD2|17|TRBJ2-5|-|TRBV7-6
TGTGCCAGCAGTTATACCCAGCCTAGCGGGGGGCAAGAGACCCAGTACTTC
CASSYTQPSGGQETQYF
>TRBD1|15|TRBJ1-1|-|TRBV6-5
TGTGCCAGCAGACCGGGACAGCTCCTAAACACTGAAGCTTTCTTT
CASRPGQLLNTEAFF
>TRBD2|19|TRBJ2-7|-|TRBV12-5
TGTGCTAGTGGTCAGGGGGGGTTGGGTATAGCGGGAGGGCCGTCCGAGCAGTACTTC
CASGQGGLGIAGGPSEQYF
>-|15|TRBJ2-6|-|TRBV5-1
TGCGCCAGCAGCTTGCCGGGAACGGGGGCCAACGTCCTGACTTTC
CASSLPGTGANVLTF
>-|15|TRBJ2-5|-|TRBV27
TGTGCCAGCTCTTACGACGGGGGCAAGGGGGAGACCCAGTACTTC
CASSYDGGKGETQYF
>-|14|TRBJ1-5|few|TRBV19
TGTGCCAGTAAAATAGGGGGGACCTATCAGCCCCAGCATTTT
CASKIGGTYQPQHF
>TRBD2|19|TRBJ2-1|-|TRBV7-9
TGTGCCAGCAGCTTAGAGGGGCTAGCGGGAGGGCCTTCCTACAATGAGCAGTTCTTC
CASSLEGLAGGPSYNEQFF
>TRBD2|13|TRBJ2-7|-|TRBV2
TGTGCCAGCTTAGCGGGGGGGACCTACGAGCAGTACTTC
CASLAGGTYEQYF
>TRBD1|14|TRBJ1-6|few|TRBV5-1
TGCGCCAGCAGCTTGGAGCCAAGGGGGCCACCCCTCCACTTT
CASSLEPRGPPLHF
>TRBD2|13|TRBJ2-7|-|TRBV11-3
TGTGCCCGTGGGTTACGGGAGGCTGGCGAGCAGTACTTC
CARGLREAGEQYF
>-|13|TRBJ1-3|-|TRBV27
TGTGCCAGCAGTTTTCGGACTGGAAACACCATATATTTT
CASSFRTGNTIYF
>-|19|TRBJ1-5|-|TRBV9
TGTGCCAGCAGCCCTCCGGCGCCGGGGACCCTAAGTGGCAATCAGCCCCAGCATTTT
CASSPPAPGTLSGNQPQHF
>-|15|TRBJ2-2|-|TRBV5-5
TGTGCCAGCAGCTTCGGAAGGGGGACGGCCGGGGAGCTGTTTTTT
CASSFGRGTAGELFF
>TRBD1|14|TRBJ1-6|few|TRBV10-3
TGTGCCATCAGTGAGTCGGGGGACAGGTCACCCCTCCACTTT
CAISESGDRSPLHF
>-|16|TRBJ2-3|-|TRBV2
TGTGCCAGCAGTGAGTTTTCAGGGTACGCCACAGATACGCAGTATTTT
CASSEFSGYATDTQYF
>-|14|TRBJ1-1|-|TRBV7-2
TGTGCCAGCAGCTGGGGGGCGGAGAACACTGAAGCTTTCTTT
CASSWGAENTEAFF
>TRBD2|14|TRBJ2-1|-|TRBV10-3
TGTGCCATCCAGGCGGGAGGGCAGTATAATGAGCAGTTCTTC
CAIQAGGQYNEQFF
>TRBD2|12|TRBJ2-1|-|TRBV7-3
TGTGCCAGCAGTTCCCTACTAGCGGGGCAGTTCTTC
CASSSLLAGQFF
>-|13|TRBJ2-3|-|TRBV6-5
TGTGCCAGCAGTTACTCAGGGACAGATACGCAGTATTTT
CASSYSGTDTQYF
>-|15|TRBJ2-2|-|TRBV9
TGTGCCAGCAGCGTACTCGGAACGAACACCGGGGAGCTGTTTTTT
CASSVLGTNTGELFF
>-|15|TRBJ2-1|-|TRBV5-1
TGCGCCAGCAGCTTGGGTGGAGGCTCCTACAATGAGCAGTTCTTC
CASSLGGGSYNEQFF
>-|16|TRBJ2-2|medium-sized|TRBV27
TGTGCCAGCAGTCCGAGGGTGGGAGCCAACACCGGGGAGCTGTTTTTT
CASSPRVGANTGELFF
>-|15|TRBJ2-7|-|TRBV6-5
TGTGCCAGCAGCTTCTCGTGGCAGCCATTATACGAGCAGTACTTC
CASSFSWQPLYEQYF
>-|13|TRBJ2-1|-|TRBV29-1
TGCAGCGTTGGGGTTAGCTCCTACAATGAGCAGTTCTTC
CSVGVSSYNEQFF
>TRBD2|13|TRBJ2-7|-|TRBV2
TGTGCCAGCATGAGTAGCGGGAGGCCTGAGCAGTACTTC
CASMSSGRPEQYF
>-|16|TRBJ2-7|-|TRBV6-6
TGTGCCAGCAGTCTTTACGGACAGTCCGGCTCCTACGAGCAGTACTTC
CASSLYGQSGSYEQYF
>-|13|TRBJ2-5|-|TRBV5-4
TGTGCCAGCAGTTGGGGTACGAGAGAGACCCAGTACTTC
CASSWGTRETQYF
>-|18|TRBJ1-5|-|TRBV13
TGTGCCAGCAGCTTAGTACCCCCCATTTCAGGGAAACGCCAGCCCCAGCATTTT
CASSLVPPISGKRQPQHF
>-|13|TRBJ1-1|-|TRBV9
TGTGCCAGCAGCAGTCACAGGGACGCTGAAGCTTTCTTT
CASSSHRDAEAFF
>TRBD2|14|TRBJ2-7|-|TRBV9
TGTGCCAGCAGCGTAGGTAGGACTAGGGACGAGCAGTACTTC
CASSVGRTRDEQYF